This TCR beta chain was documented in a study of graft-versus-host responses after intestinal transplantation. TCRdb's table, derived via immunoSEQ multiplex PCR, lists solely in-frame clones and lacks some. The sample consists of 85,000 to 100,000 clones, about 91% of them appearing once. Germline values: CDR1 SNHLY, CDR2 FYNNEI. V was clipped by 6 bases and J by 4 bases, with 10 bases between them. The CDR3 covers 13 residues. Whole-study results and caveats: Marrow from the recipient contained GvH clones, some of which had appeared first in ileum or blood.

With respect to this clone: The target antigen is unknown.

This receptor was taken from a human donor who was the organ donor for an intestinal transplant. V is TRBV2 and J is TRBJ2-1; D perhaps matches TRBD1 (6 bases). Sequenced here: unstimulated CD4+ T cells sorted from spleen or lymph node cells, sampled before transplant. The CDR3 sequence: CASSKGQYNEQFF. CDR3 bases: TGTGCCAGCAGCAAAGGACAGTACAATGAGCAGTTCTTC.